These 28 T cell receptor beta chains came from one sample sequenced in a study of T cell changes during pregnancy in multiple sclerosis. The assay was immunoSEQ multiplex PCR, and TCRdb's table has in-frame clones only and misses some. Of 70,000 to 95,000 clones in the sample, about 94% were seen once. The sample here was peripheral blood, taken in the third trimester of pregnancy. Receptors were obtained from a female donor with multiple sclerosis, enrolled in a pregnancy study.

This chain connects TRBV18 to TRBJ2-7; 7 nucleotides agree with TRBD1. Germline V lookup: CDR1 KGHSH, CDR2 LQKENI. The CDR3 consists of 15 residues. Trimming removed 5 bases from V and 3 bases from J; junction bases left unmatched: 10. The chain's CDR3 is CASSDTWPGGYEQYF. As DNA, the CDR3 is TGTGCCAGCTCAGACACCTGGCCAGGGGGCTACGAGCAGTACTTC.

The chain employs TRBV28 and TRBJ2-3, with 10 bases matching TRBD2. Losses at the gene ends were 8 bases for V and 4 bases for J; bases not matched to a gene: 9. The CDR3 sequence is 15 residues long. Germline CDR1 MDHEN, CDR2 SYDVKM. CDR3 nucleotides: TGTGCCAGCTACGAGCGGGAGGGCCGGGCAGATACGCAGTATTTT. It translates to CASYEREGRADTQYF.

This chain connects TRBV27 to TRBJ1-4; D might be TRBD1 (5 bases). The V gene's germline CDR1 is MNHEY and CDR2 SMNVEV (reference sequence). Trimming pared 0 bases from V and 2 bases from J, leaving 10 bases between. The CDR3 sequence is 16 residues long. The CDR3: CASSLSSGLTNEKLFF. CDR3 bases: TGTGCCAGCAGTTTATCATCAGGGTTGACTAATGAAAAACTGTTTTTT.

This clone was found once. The chain joins TRBV7-3 to TRBJ2-1; 7 bases map to TRBD1. J was trimmed by 5 bases and V by 5 bases; bases with no gene match: 3. Germline-derived CDR1 and CDR2 are SGHTA and FQGTGA. The CDR3 runs to 13 residues. The CDR3 coding sequence is TGTGCCAGCAGCCCGACAGGGAACAATGAGCAGTTCTTC. Translated, it gives CASSPTGNNEQFF.

The rearrangement links TRBV28 to TRBJ2-7; 14 bases line up with TRBD2. With V trimmed by 1 base and J by 5 bases, 1 base remained unmatched. CDR1 is MDHEN, CDR2 SYDVKM, per germline. The length of the CDR3 is 15 residues. CDR3 sequence (DNA): TGTGCCAGCAGTTTATCGGGACTAGCGGGAGACGAGCAGTACTTC. This translates into CASSLSGLAGDEQYF.

The rearrangement joins TRBV28 to TRBJ2-7; the match to TRBD1 covers 9 bases. The CDR3 sequence is 16 residues long. Trimming took 2 bases from V and 3 from J; bases not matched to a gene: 8. CDR1 MDHEN and CDR2 SYDVKM come from the germline V gene. The CDR3 DNA reads as TGTGCCAGCAGTTTAACCGGGACAGGGAGCCGCTACGAGCAGTACTTC. Protein: CASSLTGTGSRYEQYF.

The chain combines TRBV9 with TRBJ2-5, with TRBD1 matching over 9 bases. V shed 4 bases and J 5 bases; nucleotides not matched to a gene: 3. The CDR3 consists of 13 residues. Germline V CDR1 and CDR2: SGDLS, YYNGEE. CDR3 sequence (DNA): TGTGCCAGCAGCACCGACAGGGGGGAGACCCAGTACTTC. The encoded protein is CASSTDRGETQYF.

The chain recombines TRBV14 with TRBJ2-1; 8 bases match TRBD2. CDR1 and CDR2 from the germline V gene are SGHDN and FVKESK. Unmatched junction bases numbered 14, after V lost 3 bases and J lost 7 bases. The CDR3 has 17 residues. The CDR3 sequence: CASSHLTTRTSRNEQFF. The CDR3, as DNA: TGTGCCAGCAGCCACCTAACGACGAGGACTAGCAGGAATGAGCAGTTCTTC.

The genes are TRBV19 and TRBJ1-1; D is unclear. Trimming shortened V by 7 bases and J by 1 base, and 10 bases separated the two germline ends. Germline lookup yields CDR1 LNHDA and CDR2 SQIVND (reference sequence). This CDR3 is 13 amino acids long. This chain's CDR3 is CASIANPNTEAFF. The CDR3 DNA is TGTGCCAGTATAGCCAACCCGAACACTGAAGCTTTCTTT.

The CDR3 sequence is CATSQLVSSGEQYF. CDR3 DNA: TGTGCCACCAGCCAACTGGTCTCGTCAGGCGAGCAGTACTTC. The chain carries TRBV15 and TRBJ2-7; D is unclear. This CDR3 contains 14 residues. V was trimmed by 5 bases and J by 6 bases, leaving 17 bases between them. The germline V gene encodes CDR1 LNHNV and CDR2 YYDKDF (reference sequence).

The chain couples TRBV5-1 to TRBJ2-7; 11 bases align to TRBD1. Unmatched junction bases numbered 6, after V lost 0 bases and J lost 7 bases. In germline, CDR1 is SGHRS, CDR2 YFSETQ. The CDR3 runs 15 residues. In DNA, the CDR3 is TGCGCCAGCAGCTTGGCAGGACAGGGGGCAGGTGAGCAGTACTTC. Protein: CASSLAGQGAGEQYF.

This clone was observed once. This rearrangement joins TRBV18 to TRBJ2-1, with 7 bases matching TRBD1. The J segment lost 8 bases and the V segment lost 3 bases, leaving 22 bases of the junction unmatched. Germline V gene lookup returns CDR1 KGHSH and CDR2 LQKENI. The CDR3 sequence is 19 residues long. CDR3 bases: TGTGCCAGCTCACCCTCTCCAGCCGACCGACAGGGTCTTCGGGATGAGCAGTTCTTC. It encodes CASSPSPADRQGLRDEQFF.

The gene calls are TRBV25-1 and TRBJ1-2, with a possible D match to TRBD1 (5 bases). The V gene's germline CDR1 is MGHDK and CDR2 SYGVNS. V shed 6 bases and J shed 5 bases, with 16 bases lying between them. The CDR3 runs to 14 residues. Here the CDR3 reads CASSESGYGYGYTF. DNA of the CDR3: TGTGCCAGCAGCGAGTCAGGGTATGGATATGGCTACACCTTC.

V and J are TRBV7-9 and TRBJ2-3, with TRBD2 identical over 11 bases. Losses at the gene ends were 5 bases for V and 0 bases for J; bases not matched to a gene: 13. Germline V lookup: CDR1 SEHNR, CDR2 FQNEAQ (reference sequence). The CDR3 runs to 19 residues. CDR3 residues: CASSPTQLAGVASTDTQYF. The CDR3 nucleotides are TGTGCCAGCAGCCCCACACAACTAGCGGGAGTGGCTAGCACAGATACGCAGTATTTT.

Only one count was recorded for this clone. V gene TRBV6-1 combines with J gene TRBJ1-5, with a possible D match to TRBD1 (6 bases). Trimming stripped 6 bases from V and 3 bases from J, with 15 bases between. CDR1 and CDR2 from the germline V gene are MNHNS and SASEGT. This CDR3 region has 15 residues. CDR3 sequence: CASRTTGVDNQPQHF. For the CDR3, the DNA is TGTGCCAGCAGAACGACAGGTGTTGACAATCAGCCCCAGCATTTT.

The chain joins TRBV7-2 to TRBJ2-2; 7 bases map to TRBD1. Trimming cost V 1 base and J 12 bases; bases outside gene matches: 2. There are 12 residues in the CDR3. Germline V gives CDR1 SGHTA, CDR2 FQGNSA. The DNA for the CDR3 is TGTGCCAGCAGCTTAGACAGGGGCAAGCTGTTTTTT. Translating gives CASSLDRGKLFF.

V is TRBV28 and J is TRBJ2-4; 10 positions match TRBD2. Germline loops: CDR1 MDHEN, CDR2 SYDVKM. CDR3 length: 14 residues. V lost 3 bases, J lost 7 bases, and 3 bases stayed unmatched. DNA of the CDR3: TGTGCCAGCAGTTTTGGTAGCGGGAGGAACATTCAGTACTTC. Translated: CASSFGSGRNIQYF.

The V call is TRBV6-1, the J call TRBJ2-7, with a possible D match to TRBD2 (5 bases). This CDR3 has 16 amino acids. Trimming shortened V by 5 bases and J by 2 bases, and 19 bases separated the two germline ends. From germline, CDR1 is MNHNS and CDR2 SASEGT. The chain's CDR3 is CASSKGPARRTYEQYF. The CDR3 coding sequence is TGTGCCAGCAGTAAAGGGCCAGCCAGGAGGACCTACGAGCAGTACTTC.

The V and J genes are TRBV7-8 and TRBJ2-1; weak D call: TRBD2 (5 bases). Trimming took 7 bases from V and 7 from J, leaving 14 bases between them. This CDR3 is built from 13 residues. The V gene's germline CDR1 is SGHVS and CDR2 FQNEAQ. Here the CDR3 reads CASTLSLANEQFF. The CDR3 DNA follows: TGTGCCAGCACCCTCTCTCTAGCAAATGAGCAGTTCTTC.

The V gene is TRBV2, the J gene TRBJ2-5; D perhaps matches TRBD2 (5 bases). The CDR3 has 16 residues. V was pared by 3 bases and J by 7 bases, with 21 bases between. Germline CDR1 and CDR2: SNHLY and FYNNEI. This CDR3 is CASSETLTPRAGTQYF. The CDR3 DNA is TGTGCCAGCAGTGAGACTCTGACCCCGAGGGCAGGGACCCAGTACTTC. The full variable domain, its missing parts supplied by reference TRBV2 and TRBJ2-5, is EPEVTQTPSHQVTQMGQEVILRCVPISNHLYFYWYRQILGQKVEFLVSFYNNEISEKSEIFDDQFSVERPDGSNFTLKIRSTKLEDSAMYFCASSETLTPRAGTQYFGPGTRLLVL.

The V call is TRBV7-9, the J call TRBJ1-4; D perhaps matches TRBD1 (5 bases). The CDR3 covers 14 residues. Trimming pared 5 bases from V and 8 bases from J, leaving 15 bases between. CDR1 and CDR2 (germline): SEHNR, FQNEAQ (reference sequence). DNA for the CDR3: TGTGCCAGCAGCCAGGGTGTGTCTCGAGAAAAACTGTTTTTT. This translates into CASSQGVSREKLFF. The full variable domain, completed using reference TRBV7-9 and TRBJ1-4, is DTGVSQNPRHKITKRGQNVTFRCDPISEHNRLYWYRQTLGQGPEFLTYFQNEAQLEKSRLLSDRFSAERPKGSFSTLEIQRTEQGDSAMYLCASSQGVSREKLFFGSGTQLSVL.

The V call is TRBV19, the J call TRBJ1-2, with D maybe TRBD1 (5 bases). Germline CDR1 reads LNHDA; CDR2 reads SQIVND (reference sequence). The CDR3 runs to 14 residues. V lost 4 bases to trimming and J lost 9 bases, with 18 bases between them. CDR3 nucleotides: TGTGCCAGTAGTACACGGGGGGGATCCCGAAGCTACACCTTC. Translating gives CASSTRGGSRSYTF.

The chain carries TRBV10-2 and TRBJ2-1; D is ambiguous. The germline CDR1 and CDR2 sequences are WSHSY and SAAADI. Trimming removed 6 bases at V and 0 bases at J, with 9 bases between. This CDR3 region has 14 residues. The CDR3 region has the DNA TGCGCCAGCAGGGTTGATAGCTCCTACAATGAGCAGTTCTTC. Its translation is CASRVDSSYNEQFF.

The genes are TRBV5-1 and TRBJ1-5; 9 bases map to TRBD1. The junction had 4 bases not matched to a gene; V was cut back by 4 bases and J by 2 bases. The CDR3 consists of 15 residues. Germline CDR1 SGHRS, CDR2 YFSETQ. The CDR3 reads CASSPGTGRNQPQHF. In DNA form, the CDR3 reads TGCGCCAGCAGCCCTGGGACAGGGCGCAATCAGCCCCAGCATTTT. The complete variable domain, with remaining parts taken from reference TRBV5-1 and TRBJ1-5, reads KAGVTQTPRYLIKTRGQQVTLSCSPISGHRSVSWYQQTPGQGLQFLFEYFSETQRNKGNFPGRFSGRQFSNSRSEMNVSTLELGDSALYLCASSPGTGRNQPQHFGDGTRLSIL.

The chain recombines TRBV27 with TRBJ1-2; no reliable D call. Trimming pared 2 bases from V and 7 bases from J, leaving 11 bases between. CDR3 size: 13 residues. Germline loops: CDR1 MNHEY, CDR2 SMNVEV (reference sequence). The CDR3 reads CASSLRSGSGYTF. CDR3 bases: TGTGCCAGCAGTTTACGCTCGGGAAGTGGCTACACCTTC.

The chain carries TRBV13 and TRBJ1-2, with D possibly being TRBD1 (5 bases). The CDR3 runs to 14 residues. Trimming pared 4 bases from V and 8 bases from J, leaving 17 bases between. Germline V gives CDR1 PRHDT, CDR2 FYEKMQ (reference sequence). CDR3 protein: CASSSKQGLKGYTF. The CDR3 coding sequence is TGTGCCAGCAGCTCCAAGCAGGGTTTGAAGGGCTACACCTTC.

This sequence joins TRBV28 and TRBJ1-2, with 7 bases matching TRBD1. There are 16 residues in the CDR3. Germline CDR1 and CDR2: MDHEN and SYDVKM. The junction had 9 bases not matched to a gene; V was cut back by 1 base and J by 4 bases. The CDR3 region has the DNA TGTGCCAGCAGTTTATCCCATACGGGACAGACCTATGGCTACACCTTC. Translating gives CASSLSHTGQTYGYTF.

This CDR3 is CASSRFDRGANTGELFF. CDR3 coding DNA: TGCGCCAGCAGCCGATTCGACAGGGGCGCTAACACCGGGGAGCTGTTTTTT. V usage is TRBV4-3 and J usage is TRBJ2-2; 8 nucleotides line up with TRBD1. Germline CDR1 and CDR2: LGHNA and YSLEER. The CDR3 loop spans 17 amino acids. V shed 4 bases and J 2 bases; nucleotides not matched to a gene: 9.